Listed below are T cell receptor beta chains from one sample, sequenced in a study of T cells in Graves' hyperthyroidism and ophthalmopathy. TCRdb used MiXCR to reprocess the multiplex PCR reads, holding one entry per CDR3 protein. The sample shows more than 450,000 distinct CDR3 sequences, about 15% of them seen only once. Sequencing was performed on blood. The source of these receptors is a woman aged 35 to 49 with Graves' hyperthyroidism. Both conserved end residues are part of each CDR3. The D gene is left open where the match is weak. The size entry is marked missing in some rows and otherwise reads once, few, many or a size class.

abundance	v_gene	j_gene	d_gene	CDR3aa	CDR3nt
NA	TRBV25-1	TRBJ2-1	NA	CASSEFDSYNEQFF	TGTGCCAGCAGTGAATTTGACAGTTACAATGAGCAGTTCTTC
few	TRBV7-9	TRBJ2-1	TRBD1	CASSPQDRWGFYNEQFF	TGTGCCAGCAGCCCCCAGGACAGGTGGGGGTTTTACAATGAGCAGTTCTTC
many	TRBV12-5	TRBJ2-7	NA	CASGSGQRLYEQYF	TGTGCTAGTGGTTCCGGACAGAGACTCTACGAGCAGTACTTC
NA	TRBV19	TRBJ1-1	NA	CASSIMGVGEAFF	TGTGCCAGTAGTATAATGGGCGTCGGTGAAGCTTTCTTT
many	TRBV28	TRBJ1-1	NA	CASSDSGRTNAEAFF	TGTGCCAGCAGCGATTCAGGGAGGACAAACGCTGAAGCTTTCTTT
few	TRBV4-1	TRBJ2-4	TRBD2	CASSQEGREVDIQYF	TGCGCCAGCAGCCAAGAGGGGCGGGAGGTCGACATTCAGTACTTC
many	TRBV30	TRBJ2-1	NA	CAWRAQGIPYEQFF	TGTGCCTGGAGGGCGCAGGGGATACCCTATGAGCAGTTCTTC
many	TRBV30	TRBJ2-1	TRBD1	CAWSVTGASEQFF	TGTGCCTGGAGTGTTACAGGGGCAAGTGAGCAGTTCTTC
NA	TRBV20-1	TRBJ2-5	NA	CSASWFQETQYF	TGCAGTGCTAGCTGGTTCCAAGAGACCCAGTACTTC
NA	TRBV6-1	TRBJ2-5	NA	CAGTRDSKETQYF	TGTGCCGGCACCCGGGACTCTAAAGAGACCCAGTACTTC
many	TRBV28	TRBJ2-7	TRBD2	CASSFSASGRATYEQYF	TGTGCCAGCAGTTTTTCGGCTAGCGGGAGAGCCACCTACGAGCAGTACTTC
many	TRBV20-1	TRBJ1-4	NA	CSARVSPGNEKLFF	TGCAGTGCTAGAGTTTCTCCAGGGAATGAAAAACTGTTTTTT
NA	TRBV27	TRBJ1-2	NA	CASSLGVGNYGYTF	TGTGCCAGCAGTTTAGGGGTGGGAAACTATGGCTACACCTTC
many	TRBV5-1	TRBJ2-3	TRBD2	CASSLVAGVLDTQYF	TGCGCCAGCAGCTTGGTGGCGGGAGTTCTAGATACGCAGTATTTT
few	TRBV15	TRBJ2-7	TRBD1	CATSGRTGGYEQYF	TGTGCCACCAGCGGAAGGACAGGGGGCTACGAGCAGTACTTC
many	TRBV20-1	TRBJ2-3	NA	CSPGGGETTDTQYF	TGCAGTCCTGGTGGCGGGGAAACCACAGATACGCAGTATTTT
few	TRBV27	TRBJ1-6	NA	CASSPRQDPFSPLHF	TGTGCCAGCAGCCCCCGACAGGACCCATTTTCACCCCTCCACTTT
NA	TRBV2	TRBJ2-1	TRBD2	CASSFSGTSGGNEQFF	TGTGCCAGCAGTTTTTCCGGGACTAGCGGGGGGAATGAGCAGTTCTTC
few	TRBV7-9	TRBJ1-3	NA	CASSSGGGQGNTIYF	TGTGCCAGCAGCTCCGGAGGGGGGCAAGGAAACACCATATATTTT
many	TRBV2	TRBJ2-1	TRBD2	CASSTSGRVDEQFF	TGTGCCAGCAGTACTAGCGGGAGGGTCGATGAGCAGTTCTTC
NA	TRBV7-8	TRBJ2-5	TRBD2	CASSSPGLAGEETQYF	TGTGCCAGCAGCTCTCCGGGACTAGCGGGTGAAGAGACCCAGTACTTC
few	TRBV24-1	TRBJ2-3	TRBD2	CATSDLRLAGTDTQYF	TGTGCCACCAGTGATTTGAGACTAGCGGGAACAGATACGCAGTATTTT
NA	TRBV5-1	TRBJ2-2	NA	CASSLIKNTGELFF	TGCGCCAGCAGCTTGATCAAGAACACCGGGGAGCTGTTTTTT
NA	TRBV9	TRBJ2-5	TRBD2	CASSERAGTMKFETQYF	TGTGCCAGCAGCGAGAGGGCCGGGACTATGAAGTTCGAGACCCAGTACTTC
many	TRBV4-2	TRBJ2-1	TRBD2	CASSQVLSGSSYNEQFF	TGTGCCAGCAGCCAAGTACTTAGCGGGAGCTCCTACAATGAGCAGTTCTTC
NA	TRBV5-4	TRBJ1-3	NA	CASSQDQGRNTIYF	TGTGCCAGCAGCCAGGATCAGGGGAGAAACACCATATATTTT
NA	TRBV11-3	TRBJ2-6	NA	CASSSDRAGGANALAF	TGTGCCAGCAGCTCCGACAGGGCTGGAGGGGCCAACGCCCTGGCTTTC
many	TRBV28	TRBJ1-2	TRBD1	CASSKPGQSLYGYTF	TGTGCCAGCAGCAAACCGGGACAGAGCCTCTATGGCTACACCTTC
NA	TRBV12-3/TRBV12-4	TRBJ2-5	NA	CASSRSGTGEETQYF	TGTGCCAGCAGCAGGTCCGGGACGGGGGAAGAGACCCAGTACTTC
few	TRBV5-1	TRBJ2-7	TRBD1	CASSLAGTGITYEQYF	TGCGCCAGCAGCTTGGCCGGGACAGGGATAACCTACGAGCAGTACTTC
few	TRBV5-4	TRBJ1-5	TRBD1	CASSLSTGAFINQPQHF	TGTGCCAGCAGCTTGAGTACAGGGGCGTTCATCAATCAGCCCCAGCATTTT
many	TRBV7-3	TRBJ2-3	TRBD2	CASSLRPAGGSTDTQYF	TGTGCCAGCAGCTTAAGACCAGCGGGAGGGAGCACAGATACGCAGTATTTT
few	TRBV18	TRBJ2-7	NA	CASSPTGQPGYEQYF	TGTGCCAGCTCACCAACAGGCCAGCCGGGCTACGAGCAGTACTTC
many	TRBV10-3	TRBJ2-7	NA	CAIRGEDEQYF	TGTGCCATCAGGGGGGAAGACGAGCAGTACTTC
many	TRBV7-2	TRBJ2-5	NA	CASSLASARETQYF	TGTGCCAGCAGCTTAGCCTCAGCACGGGAGACCCAGTACTTC
many	TRBV6-1	TRBJ1-1	TRBD1	CASSSRDRGPNTEAFF	TGTGCCAGCAGTAGCCGGGACAGGGGCCCGAACACTGAAGCTTTCTTT
many	TRBV2	TRBJ2-3	NA	CASSDGGGADTQYF	TGTGCCAGCAGTGATGGTGGGGGCGCAGATACGCAGTATTTT
many	TRBV2	TRBJ1-1	NA	CASSLGRGAFF	TGTGCCAGCAGCTTGGGTCGGGGAGCTTTCTTT
few	TRBV19	TRBJ1-1	NA	CASSIDGAGEAFF	TGTGCCAGTAGTATCGACGGGGCAGGGGAAGCTTTCTTT
many	TRBV5-1	TRBJ2-1	TRBD1	CASSYPETGDVNEQFF	TGCGCCAGCAGCTACCCCGAGACAGGGGATGTCAATGAGCAGTTCTTC
many	TRBV4-1	TRBJ2-5	TRBD2	CASSQLGRGDQETQYF	TGCGCCAGCAGCCAACTCGGGCGGGGGGACCAAGAGACCCAGTACTTC
many	TRBV28	TRBJ2-5	NA	CASTRPTEVETQYF	TGTGCCAGCACTCGACCAACGGAGGTAGAGACCCAGTACTTC